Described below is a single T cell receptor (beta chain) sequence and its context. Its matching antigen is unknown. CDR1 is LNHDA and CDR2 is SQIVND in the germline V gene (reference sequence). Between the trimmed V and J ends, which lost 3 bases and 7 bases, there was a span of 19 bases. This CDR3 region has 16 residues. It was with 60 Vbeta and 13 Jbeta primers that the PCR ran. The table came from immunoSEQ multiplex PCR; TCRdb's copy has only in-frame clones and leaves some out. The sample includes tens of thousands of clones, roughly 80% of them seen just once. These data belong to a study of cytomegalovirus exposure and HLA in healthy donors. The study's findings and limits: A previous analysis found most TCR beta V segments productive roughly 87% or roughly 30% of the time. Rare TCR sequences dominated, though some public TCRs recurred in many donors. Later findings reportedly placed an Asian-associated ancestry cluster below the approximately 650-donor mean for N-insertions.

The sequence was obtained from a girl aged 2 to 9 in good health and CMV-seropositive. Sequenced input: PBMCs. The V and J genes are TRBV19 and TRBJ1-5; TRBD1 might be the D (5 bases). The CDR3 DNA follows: TGTGCCAGTAGTATGCTTGTCCTAATACGGGGGCAGCCCCAGCATTTT. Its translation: CASSMLVLIRGQPQHF.